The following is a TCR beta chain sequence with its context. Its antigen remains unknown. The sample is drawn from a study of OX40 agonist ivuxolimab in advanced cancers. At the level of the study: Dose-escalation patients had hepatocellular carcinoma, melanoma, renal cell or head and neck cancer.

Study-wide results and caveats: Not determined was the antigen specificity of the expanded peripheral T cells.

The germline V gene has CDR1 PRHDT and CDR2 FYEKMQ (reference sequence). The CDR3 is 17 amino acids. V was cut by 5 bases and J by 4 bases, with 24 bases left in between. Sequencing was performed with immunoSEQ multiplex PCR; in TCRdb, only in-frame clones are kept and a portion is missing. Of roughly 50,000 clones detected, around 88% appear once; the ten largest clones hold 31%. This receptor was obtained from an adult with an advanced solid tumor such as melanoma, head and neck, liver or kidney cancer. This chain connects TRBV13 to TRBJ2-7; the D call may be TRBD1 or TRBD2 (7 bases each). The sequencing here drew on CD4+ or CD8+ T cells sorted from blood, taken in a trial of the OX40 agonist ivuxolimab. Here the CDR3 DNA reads TGTGCCAGCAGCCCAGGAGGCGGACAGGCAGCGGGGTACGAGCAGTACTTC. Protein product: CASSPGGGQAAGYEQYF.